A single sample gave rise to the 19 T cell receptor beta chains below, sequenced in a study of shared clonotypes between healthy human individuals. The table came from immunoSEQ multiplex PCR; TCRdb's copy has only in-frame clones and leaves some out. The profile covers roughly 2.6 million clones, with about 92% appearing a single time and about 0.13% taken by the ten largest. Sequencing was performed on naive CD4+ T cells sorted from blood. Indicated subset: CD45RA+ positively selected. The receptor source for this set is a man aged 18 to 29 in good health.

This clone appeared once. The V and J genes are TRBV6-4 and TRBJ2-1; 9 bases are a match to TRBD2. CDR1 is MRHNA and CDR2 is SNTAGT in the germline V gene. V lost 7 bases and J lost 5; bases outside the gene matches: 15. The CDR3 loop spans 17 amino acids. Here the CDR3 DNA reads TGTGCCAGCACCAATCTCCTAGCGGGGCTTAAAAACAATGAGCAGTTCTTC. This codes for CASTNLLAGLKNNEQFF.

CDR3: CASSLFRQPYNEQFF. The CDR3 DNA is TGTGCCAGCAGCTTGTTTCGGCAGCCCTACAATGAGCAGTTCTTC. The rearrangement joins TRBV11-2 to TRBJ2-1; D ambiguous. V lost 3 bases and J lost 2, with 11 bases in between. The CDR3 totals 15 residues. Germline CDR1 SGHAT, CDR2 FQNNGV.

V is TRBV7-6 and J is TRBJ2-2, with D uncertain. CDR1 and CDR2 (germline): SGHVS, FNYEAQ. The CDR3 spans 19 residues. V lost 1 base, J lost 3 bases, and 21 bases lay in between. DNA for the CDR3: TGTGCCAGCAGCTTAGTCCGCTCGTCAGCTAAGGTCCACACCGGGGAGCTGTTTTTT. The encoded protein is CASSLVRSSAKVHTGELFF.

The chain has TRBV9 and TRBJ2-3; D is ambiguous. Deletions cut 0 bases from V and 4 bases from J, with 15 bases between. Germline lookup yields CDR1 SGDLS and CDR2 YYNGEE. The CDR3 is made up of 16 amino acids. CDR3 in DNA: TGTGCCAGCAGCGTAGGAGACGCAGGTGCCGCAGATACGCAGTATTTT. As protein: CASSVGDAGAADTQYF.

As to this clone: The sample carries other DNA sequences with the same CDR3. This chain connects TRBV5-1 to TRBJ2-3; tentatively, D is TRBD2 (6 bases). This CDR3 is built from 16 residues. From germline, CDR1 is SGHRS and CDR2 YFSETQ. With 0 bases removed from V and 0 bases from J, the gap between germline ends came to 11 bases. In nucleotides, the CDR3 is TGCGCCAGCAGCTTGGAGGCGGGACTTAGCACAGATACGCAGTATTTT. Protein: CASSLEAGLSTDTQYF.

V gene TRBV13 combines with J gene TRBJ1-6, with D unresolved. V lost 4 bases and J lost 6, with 10 bases in between. Germline lookup yields CDR1 PRHDT and CDR2 FYEKMQ (reference sequence). The CDR3 sequence is 14 residues long. The CDR3 here is CASSWAAVNSPLHF. Here the CDR3 DNA reads TGTGCCAGCAGCTGGGCAGCAGTTAATTCACCCCTCCACTTT.

The rearrangement uses TRBV27 and TRBJ1-6; the D gene is possibly TRBD1 (5 bases). The V gene's germline CDR1 is MNHEY and CDR2 SMNVEV (reference sequence). Trimming stripped 5 bases from V and 10 bases from J, with 12 bases between. The CDR3 consists of 13 residues. The CDR3 region is CASSPPGGSPLHF. In DNA, the CDR3 is TGTGCCAGCAGTCCCCCCGGGGGGTCACCCCTCCACTTT.

This chain uses TRBV5-1 with TRBJ2-1, with D tentatively TRBD1 or TRBD2 (5 bases each). With 1 base removed from V and 6 bases from J, the gap between germline ends came to 14 bases. The CDR3 consists of 15 residues. The V gene's germline CDR1 is SGHRS and CDR2 YFSETQ. The CDR3, as DNA: TGCGCCAGCAGCTTGTGGGGGAGCGAAAGCAATGAGCAGTTCTTC. It translates to CASSLWGSESNEQFF.

The V and J genes are TRBV19 and TRBJ2-1; D might be TRBD1 or TRBD2, each matching 6 bases. Per the germline V gene, CDR1 is LNHDA and CDR2 is SQIVND (reference sequence). Trimming pared 1 base from V and 8 bases from J, leaving 12 bases between. CDR3 length: 14 amino acids. This CDR3 reads CASSIGGALYEQFF. In DNA, the CDR3 is TGTGCCAGTAGTATAGGGGGGGCATTGTATGAGCAGTTCTTC.

The chain recombines TRBV5-1 with TRBJ2-3; TRBD2 matches 7 bases. The germline V gene encodes CDR1 SGHRS and CDR2 YFSETQ. V lost 6 bases, J lost 0 bases, and 4 bases stayed unmatched. The CDR3 has 14 amino acids. This CDR3 reads CASNPSGSTDTQYF. DNA for the CDR3: TGCGCCAGCAACCCTAGCGGAAGCACAGATACGCAGTATTTT. The variable domain in full, with the rest retrieved from reference TRBV5-1 and TRBJ2-3, is KAGVTQTPRYLIKTRGQQVTLSCSPISGHRSVSWYQQTPGQGLQFLFEYFSETQRNKGNFPGRFSGRQFSNSRSEMNVSTLELGDSALYLCASNPSGSTDTQYFGPGTRLTVL.

For this clone: Different DNA sequences within this sample yield the same CDR3. The chain carries TRBV7-2 and TRBJ2-5; 8 bases map to TRBD2. Germline V gene sequence: CDR1 SGHTA, CDR2 FQGNSA. CDR3 length: 15 amino acids. V shed 3 bases, J shed 2 bases, and the junction held 5 bases outside the gene matches. The CDR3 DNA reads TGTGCCAGCAGCTTGAGTAGCGGGGCTCAAGAGACCCAGTACTTC. Translation gives CASSLSSGAQETQYF. The whole variable domain, remainder taken from reference TRBV7-2 and TRBJ2-5, is GAGVSQSPSNKVTEKGKDVELRCDPISGHTALYWYRQSLGQGLEFLIYFQGNSAPDKSGLPSDRFSAERTGGSVSTLTIQRTQQEDSAVYLCASSLSSGAQETQYFGPGTRLLVL.

This rearrangement joins TRBV7-8 to TRBJ1-1; D is uncertain. V lost 5 bases and J lost 0, with 13 bases in between. The germline CDR1 and CDR2 sequences are SGHVS and FQNEAQ. The CDR3 spans 15 residues. In DNA form, the CDR3 reads TGTGCCAGCAGCCAAAACCCCCTTATGAACACTGAAGCTTTCTTT. It encodes CASSQNPLMNTEAFF.

This chain connects TRBV4-3 to TRBJ2-3; TRBD2 matches at 7 bases. The CDR3 covers 15 residues. The V gene end was trimmed by 0 bases and the J gene end by 4 bases; junction bases not matched to a gene: 4. The V gene's germline CDR1 is LGHNA and CDR2 YSLEER. CDR3 DNA: TGCGCCAGCAGCCAAGATCGACTAGCCGCAGATACGCAGTATTTT. It yields the protein CASSQDRLAADTQYF.

As for this clone: Other DNA sequences within the sample encode an identical CDR3. V gene TRBV2 combines with J gene TRBJ2-5; D gene uncertain. Germline V CDR1 and CDR2: SNHLY, FYNNEI. The ends were cut back, 2 bases at V and 1 base at J, with 8 bases in the middle. CDR3 size: 14 residues. The CDR3 DNA reads as TGTGCCAGCAGTGAACAGATGGGCCAAGAGACCCAGTACTTC. This sequence encodes CASSEQMGQETQYF.

The chain uses TRBV6-5 and TRBJ1-5; perhaps TRBD1 as D (6 bases). The germline V gene encodes CDR1 MNHEY and CDR2 SVGAGI. The CDR3 spans 14 residues. V was shortened by 6 bases and J by 7 bases, with 16 bases between the two germline ends. The CDR3 is CASRLGGGGQPQHF. Written as DNA, the CDR3 is TGTGCCAGCAGACTGGGGGGGGGCGGACAGCCCCAGCATTTT.

This clone was seen only once. This chain uses TRBV5-1 with TRBJ1-2, with TRBD1 matching over 9 bases. This CDR3 region has 14 residues. With V trimmed by 3 bases and J by 6 bases, 6 bases remained unmatched. Germline CDR1 is SGHRS and CDR2 is YFSETQ. The CDR3 nucleotides read TGCGCCAGCAGCTGGCTGGACAGGGGAGATGGCTACACCTTC. It specifies CASSWLDRGDGYTF.

The V call is TRBV7-9, the J call TRBJ1-2; the D is unclear. V lost 0 bases, J lost 2 bases, and 7 bases lay in between. Germline loops: CDR1 SEHNR, CDR2 FQNEAQ (reference sequence). CDR3 length equals 14 residues. The CDR3 DNA is TGTGCCAGCAGCTTAGCCGGGTTAAACTATGGCTACACCTTC. As protein: CASSLAGLNYGYTF.

V usage is TRBV2 and J usage is TRBJ2-7, with 14 bases identical to TRBD2. The CDR3 loop spans 13 amino acids. The trim removed 8 bases at V and 8 bases at J, leaving 5 bases unmatched. The germline V gene has CDR1 SNHLY and CDR2 FYNNEI. CDR3 region: CASDRTSGGKQYF. Written as DNA, the CDR3 is TGTGCCAGCGATCGGACTAGCGGGGGGAAGCAGTACTTC.

V usage is TRBV5-1 and J usage is TRBJ2-2; 10 bases line up with TRBD2. Germline-derived CDR1 and CDR2 are SGHRS and YFSETQ. CDR3 length: 15 residues. Trimming removed 4 bases from V and 5 bases from J; junction bases left unmatched: 5. In nucleotides, the CDR3 is TGCGCCAGCAGCGCCACTAGCGGGGAGACCGGGGAGCTGTTTTTT. Its protein is CASSATSGETGELFF.